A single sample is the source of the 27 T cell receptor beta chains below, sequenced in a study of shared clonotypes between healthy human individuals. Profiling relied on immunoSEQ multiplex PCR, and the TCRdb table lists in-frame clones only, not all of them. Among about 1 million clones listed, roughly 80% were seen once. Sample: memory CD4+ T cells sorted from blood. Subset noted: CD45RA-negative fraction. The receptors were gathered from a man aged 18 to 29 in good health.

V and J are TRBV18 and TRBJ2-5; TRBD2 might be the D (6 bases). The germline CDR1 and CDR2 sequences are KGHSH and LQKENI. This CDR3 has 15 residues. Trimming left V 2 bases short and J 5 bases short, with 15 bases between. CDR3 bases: TGTGCCAGCTCACCAGTACAGGACTATGGGGAGACCCAGTACTTC. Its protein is CASSPVQDYGETQYF.

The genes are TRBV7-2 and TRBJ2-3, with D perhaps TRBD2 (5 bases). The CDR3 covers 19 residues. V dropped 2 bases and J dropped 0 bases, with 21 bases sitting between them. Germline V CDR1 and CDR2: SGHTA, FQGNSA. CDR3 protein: CASSLKDRGWGVSTDTQYF. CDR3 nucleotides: TGTGCCAGCAGCTTAAAGGACCGGGGTTGGGGAGTTAGCACAGATACGCAGTATTTT. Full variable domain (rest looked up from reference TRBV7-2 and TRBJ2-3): GAGVSQSPSNKVTEKGKDVELRCDPISGHTALYWYRQSLGQGLEFLIYFQGNSAPDKSGLPSDRFSAERTGGSVSTLTIQRTQQEDSAVYLCASSLKDRGWGVSTDTQYFGPGTRLTVL.

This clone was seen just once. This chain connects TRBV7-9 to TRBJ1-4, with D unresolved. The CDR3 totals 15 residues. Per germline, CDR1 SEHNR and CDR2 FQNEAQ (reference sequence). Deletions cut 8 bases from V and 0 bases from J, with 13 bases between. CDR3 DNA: TGTGCCAGCTCCGAGGGAGGGACAACTAATGAAAAACTGTTTTTT. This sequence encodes CASSEGGTTNEKLFF. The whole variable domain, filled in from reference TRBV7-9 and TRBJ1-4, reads DTGVSQNPRHKITKRGQNVTFRCDPISEHNRLYWYRQTLGQGPEFLTYFQNEAQLEKSRLLSDRFSAERPKGSFSTLEIQRTEQGDSAMYLCASSEGGTTNEKLFFGSGTQLSVL.

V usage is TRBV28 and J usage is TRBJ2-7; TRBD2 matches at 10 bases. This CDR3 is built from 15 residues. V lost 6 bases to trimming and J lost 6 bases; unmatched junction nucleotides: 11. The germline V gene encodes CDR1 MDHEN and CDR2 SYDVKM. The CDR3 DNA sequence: TGTGCCAGCAGCCTACGACCGGGACTAGCGTTCGAGCAGTACTTC. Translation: CASSLRPGLAFEQYF.

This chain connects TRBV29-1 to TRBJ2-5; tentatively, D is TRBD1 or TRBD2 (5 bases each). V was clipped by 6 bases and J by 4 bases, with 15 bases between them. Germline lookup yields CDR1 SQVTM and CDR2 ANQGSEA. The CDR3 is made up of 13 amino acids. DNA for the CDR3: TGCAGCGTGGGCCGGGGCCATCGAGAGACCCAGTACTTC. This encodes CSVGRGHRETQYF.

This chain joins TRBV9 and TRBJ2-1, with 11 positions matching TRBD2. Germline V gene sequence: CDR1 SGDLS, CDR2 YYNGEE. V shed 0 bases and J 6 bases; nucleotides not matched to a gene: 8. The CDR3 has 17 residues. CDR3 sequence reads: CASSVGGTSGGPNEQFF. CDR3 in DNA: TGTGCCAGCAGCGTAGGTGGTACTAGCGGGGGACCCAATGAGCAGTTCTTC.

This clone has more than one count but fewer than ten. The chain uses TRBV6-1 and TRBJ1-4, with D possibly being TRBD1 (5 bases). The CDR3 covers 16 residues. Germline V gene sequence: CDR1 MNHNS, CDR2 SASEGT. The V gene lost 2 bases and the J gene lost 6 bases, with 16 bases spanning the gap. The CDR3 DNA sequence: TGTGCCAGCAGTGAATCAATGGGGCAGGGTCATGAAAAACTGTTTTTT. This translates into CASSESMGQGHEKLFF.

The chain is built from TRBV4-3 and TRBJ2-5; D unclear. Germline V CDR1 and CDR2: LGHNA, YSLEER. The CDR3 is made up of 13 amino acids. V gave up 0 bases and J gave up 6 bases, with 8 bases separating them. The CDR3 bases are TGCGCCAGCAGCCAAGAGTGGGGAAAGACCCAGTACTTC. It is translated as CASSQEWGKTQYF.

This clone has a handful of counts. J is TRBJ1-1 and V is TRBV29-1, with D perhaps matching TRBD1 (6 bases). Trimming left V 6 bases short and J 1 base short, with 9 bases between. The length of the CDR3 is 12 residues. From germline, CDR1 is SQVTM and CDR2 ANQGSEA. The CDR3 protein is CSVSTGNTEAFF. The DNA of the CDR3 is TGCAGCGTATCGACAGGGAACACTGAAGCTTTCTTT.

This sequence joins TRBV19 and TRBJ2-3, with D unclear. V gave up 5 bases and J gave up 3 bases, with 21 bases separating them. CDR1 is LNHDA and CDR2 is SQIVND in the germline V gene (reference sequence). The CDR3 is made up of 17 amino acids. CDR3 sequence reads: CASSVAFTALRTDTQYF. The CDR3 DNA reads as TGTGCCAGTAGTGTAGCCTTTACGGCATTGAGGACAGATACGCAGTATTTT.

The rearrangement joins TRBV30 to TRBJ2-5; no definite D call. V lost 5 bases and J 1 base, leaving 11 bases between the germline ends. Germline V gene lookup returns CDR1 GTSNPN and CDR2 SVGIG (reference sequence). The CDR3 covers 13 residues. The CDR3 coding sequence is TGTGCCTGGCGAAAGCAGATCCAAGAGACCCAGTACTTC. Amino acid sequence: CAWRKQIQETQYF.

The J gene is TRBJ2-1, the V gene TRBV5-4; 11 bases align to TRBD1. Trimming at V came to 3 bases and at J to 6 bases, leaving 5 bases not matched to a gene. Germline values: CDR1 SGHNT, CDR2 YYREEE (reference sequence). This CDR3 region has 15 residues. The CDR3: CASSSPGTGGNEQFF. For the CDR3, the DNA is TGTGCCAGCAGCTCCCCGGGGACAGGGGGCAATGAGCAGTTCTTC.

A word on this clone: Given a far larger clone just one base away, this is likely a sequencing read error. CDR3 residues: CASSANTGELFF. CDR3 DNA sequence: TGTGCCAGCAGCGCGAACACCGGGGAGCTGTTTTTT. V usage is TRBV5-6 and J usage is TRBJ2-2; no clear D. This CDR3 contains 12 residues. Trimming cost V 4 bases and J 0 bases, with 1 base left between them. Germline CDR1 reads SGHDT; CDR2 reads YYEEEE.

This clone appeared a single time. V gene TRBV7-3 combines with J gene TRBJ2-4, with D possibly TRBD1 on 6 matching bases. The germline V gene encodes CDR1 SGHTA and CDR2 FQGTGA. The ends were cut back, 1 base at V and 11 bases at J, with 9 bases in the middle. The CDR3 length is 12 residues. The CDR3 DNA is TGTGCCAGCAGCTTAAGAGGGGGTGTTCAGTACTTC. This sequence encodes CASSLRGGVQYF.

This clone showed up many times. For the CDR3, the DNA is TGTGCCAGCATCTTCCAATTGGACAGGGTCAACTATGGCTACACCTTC. The encoded protein is CASIFQLDRVNYGYTF. The rearrangement joins TRBV2 to TRBJ1-2; 8 bases are shared with TRBD1. CDR1 SNHLY and CDR2 FYNNEI come from the germline V gene. The CDR3 length is 16 residues. Trimming removed 7 bases from V and 2 bases from J; junction bases left unmatched: 12.

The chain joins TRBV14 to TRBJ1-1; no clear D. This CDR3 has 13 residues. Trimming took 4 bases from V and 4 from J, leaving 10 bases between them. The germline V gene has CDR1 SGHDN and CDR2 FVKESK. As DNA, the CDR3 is TGTGCCAGCAGCCGAGTGGGAGTCACTGAAGCTTTCTTT. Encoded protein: CASSRVGVTEAFF.

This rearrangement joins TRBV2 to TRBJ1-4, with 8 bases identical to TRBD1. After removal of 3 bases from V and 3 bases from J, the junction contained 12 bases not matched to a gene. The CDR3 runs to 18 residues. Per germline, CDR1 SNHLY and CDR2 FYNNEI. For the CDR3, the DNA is TGTGCCAGCAGTGACCGGTGGACAGGGAGGTCGGCTAATGAAAAACTGTTTTTT. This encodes CASSDRWTGRSANEKLFF.

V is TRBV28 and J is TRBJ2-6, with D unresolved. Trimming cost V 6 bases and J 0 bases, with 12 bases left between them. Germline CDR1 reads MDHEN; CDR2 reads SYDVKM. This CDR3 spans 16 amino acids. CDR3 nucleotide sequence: TGTGCCAGCAGAAGAACCCCCAGCTCTGGGGCCAACGTCCTGACTTTC. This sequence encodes CASRRTPSSGANVLTF. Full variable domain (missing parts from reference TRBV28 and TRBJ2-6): DVKVTQSSRYLVKRTGEKVFLECVQDMDHENMFWYRQDPGLGLRLIYFSYDVKMKEKGDIPEGYSVSREKKERFSLILESASTNQTSMYLCASRRTPSSGANVLTFGAGSRLTVL.

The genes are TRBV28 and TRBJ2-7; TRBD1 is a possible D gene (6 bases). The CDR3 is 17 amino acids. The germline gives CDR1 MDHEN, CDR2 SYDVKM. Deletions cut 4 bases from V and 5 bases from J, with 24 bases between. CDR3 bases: TGTGCCAGCAGTTCCAGCCCGTACGGGACACCTCTCCACGAGCAGTACTTC. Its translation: CASSSSPYGTPLHEQYF.

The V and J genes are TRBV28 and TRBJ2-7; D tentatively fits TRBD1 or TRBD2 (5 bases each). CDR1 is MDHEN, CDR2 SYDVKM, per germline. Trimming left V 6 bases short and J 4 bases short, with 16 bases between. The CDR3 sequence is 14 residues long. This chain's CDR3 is CASSFGTRAYEQYF. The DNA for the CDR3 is TGTGCCAGCAGCTTCGGGACGCGGGCGTACGAGCAGTACTTC.

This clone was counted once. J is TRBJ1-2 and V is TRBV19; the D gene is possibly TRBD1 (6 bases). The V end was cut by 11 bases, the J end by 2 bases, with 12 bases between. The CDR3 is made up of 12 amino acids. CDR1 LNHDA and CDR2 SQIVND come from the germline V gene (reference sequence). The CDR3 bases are TGTGCCTCAAACAGGGCCAACTATGGCTACACCTTC. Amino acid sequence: CASNRANYGYTF. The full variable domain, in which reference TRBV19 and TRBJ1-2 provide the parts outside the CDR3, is DGGITQSPKYLFRKEGQNVTLSCEQNLNHDAMYWYRQDPGQGLRLIYYSQIVNDFQKGDIAEGYSVSREKKESFPLTVTSAQKNPTAFYLCASNRANYGYTFGSGTRLTVV.

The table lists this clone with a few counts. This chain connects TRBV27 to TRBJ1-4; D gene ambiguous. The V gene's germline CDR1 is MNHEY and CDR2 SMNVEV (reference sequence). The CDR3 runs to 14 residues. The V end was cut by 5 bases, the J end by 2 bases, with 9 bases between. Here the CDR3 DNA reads TGTGCCAGCAGTCCCAGGTCGACTAATGAAAAACTGTTTTTT. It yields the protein CASSPRSTNEKLFF.

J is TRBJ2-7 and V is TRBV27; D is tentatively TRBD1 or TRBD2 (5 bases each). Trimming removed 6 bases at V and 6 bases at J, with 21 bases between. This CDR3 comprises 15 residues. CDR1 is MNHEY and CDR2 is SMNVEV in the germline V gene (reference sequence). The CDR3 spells CASSPPSAPGREQYF. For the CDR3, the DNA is TGTGCCAGCAGCCCACCGTCGGCTCCGGGACGCGAGCAGTACTTC.

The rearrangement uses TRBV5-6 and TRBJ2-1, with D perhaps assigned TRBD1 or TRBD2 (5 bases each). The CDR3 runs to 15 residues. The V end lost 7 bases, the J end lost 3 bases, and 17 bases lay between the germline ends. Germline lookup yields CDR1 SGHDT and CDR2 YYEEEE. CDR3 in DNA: TGTGCCAGCCGGGGACGGGGTAGTGGCTACAATGAGCAGTTCTTC. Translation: CASRGRGSGYNEQFF.

In DNA form, the CDR3 reads TGTGCCAGCAGCTTGGAACAGGGAAGGGAGCAGTTCTTC. Residues: CASSLEQGREQFF. The V and J genes are TRBV5-4 and TRBJ2-1; weak D call: TRBD1 (6 bases). Trimming cost V 0 bases and J 10 bases, with 11 bases left between them. The germline gives CDR1 SGHNT, CDR2 YYREEE (reference sequence). This CDR3 spans 13 amino acids.

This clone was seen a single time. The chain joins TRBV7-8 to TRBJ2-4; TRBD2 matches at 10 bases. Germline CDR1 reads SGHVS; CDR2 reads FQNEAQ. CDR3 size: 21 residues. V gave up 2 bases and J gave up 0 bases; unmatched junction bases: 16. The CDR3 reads CASSLYRLGTSDQLAKNIQYF. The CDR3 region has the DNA TGTGCCAGCAGCTTATACCGCTTGGGGACTAGCGATCAACTAGCCAAAAACATTCAGTACTTC.

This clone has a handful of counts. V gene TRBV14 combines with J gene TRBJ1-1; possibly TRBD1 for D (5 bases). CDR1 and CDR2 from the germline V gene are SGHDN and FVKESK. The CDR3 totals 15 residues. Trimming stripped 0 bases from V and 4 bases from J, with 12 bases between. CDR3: CASSQDAGRGTEAFF. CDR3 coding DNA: TGTGCCAGCAGCCAAGACGCAGGGAGAGGCACTGAAGCTTTCTTT. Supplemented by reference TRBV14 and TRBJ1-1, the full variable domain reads EAGVTQFPSHSVIEKGQTVTLRCDPISGHDNLYWYRRVMGKEIKFLLHFVKESKQDESGMPNNRFLAERTGGTYSTLKVQPAELEDSGVYFCASSQDAGRGTEAFFGQGTRLTVV.